This TCR beta chain was profiled in a study of blood T cell repertoires in COVID-19. At the level of the study: Samples representing acute and convalescent COVID-19 were sourced from the United States, Italy and Spain. PBMCs, B-cell-depleted T cells, or T cells provided the cDNA or gDNA that made up the material.

Authors' analysis steps: For nucleated cells, counts were estimated from reference gene primer amplification. Some clones are missing from TCRdb's copy, which holds only in-frame ones; the method was immunoSEQ multiplex PCR. For V, J and clone size, that table is used; D and trimming come from the DNA. The sample has over 250,000 clones; 75% to 90% are singletons. Unmatched junction bases numbered 10, after V lost 4 bases and J lost 7 bases. The CDR3 consists of 15 residues. Germline CDR1 and CDR2: SGHRS and YFSETQ. This sequence originates from a middle-aged woman who had recovered from COVID-19. The genes are TRBV5-1 and TRBJ1-4; 7 nucleotides line up with TRBD1. Source material: peripheral blood. CDR3 protein: CASSGGQVGPEKLFF. CDR3 bases: TGCGCCAGCAGCGGCGGACAGGTCGGTCCTGAAAAACTGTTTTTT.